This T cell receptor beta chain was recovered during a study of shared clonotypes between healthy human individuals. In the original workflow: As immunoSEQ supplied junction-only sequences (without quality scores), filtering differed. Some clones are missing from TCRdb's copy, which holds only in-frame ones; the method was immunoSEQ multiplex PCR. V and J calls and clone size are copied from that table; D and trimming were computed from the DNA. The sample has about 2,200,000 clones, 90% to 95% seen once. The germline V gene encodes CDR1 SGHTA and CDR2 FQGTGA. Trimming pared 4 bases from V and 12 bases from J, leaving 16 bases between. There are 12 residues in the CDR3. The naive CD8 subset, CD45RO-negative cells positively selected for CCR7, excluded terminally differentiated effector memory CD45RA+ cells.

This clonotype originated in a man aged 18 to 29 in good health. Some clones in this sample may be carry-over from other donors' samples. Sequencing was done on a sample of naive CD8+ T cells from PBMCs. The chain links TRBV7-3 to TRBJ2-7; no definite D call. CDR3 DNA sequence: TGTGCCAGCAGCTCCCTCCGCAGCCCGTTGTACTTC. It specifies CASSSLRSPLYF.